These T cell receptor beta chains were read from a single sample in a study of molecular identifiers for immune sequencing clone quantification. Each CDR3 protein gets one entry after TCRdb re-called the PCR reads with MiXCR. In the table there are 85,000 to 130,000 distinct CDR3 sequences, over 30% of which are singletons. Material: naive CD8+ T cells from blood, with Jurkat cell RNA spiked in. These receptors came from a human donor in good health. Some libraries in this study had Jurkat cell RNA spiked in. CDR3s include the opening cysteine and the closing phenylalanine or tryptophan. Each record gives: V gene, J gene, D gene, clone size, CDR3 DNA, CDR3 protein. D genes are given only for firm matches. Clone size is shown for a subset of rows, as once, few, many or a class of expanded clone.

TRBV14	TRBJ2-1	TRBD2	few	TGTGCCAGCAGCCAAGATAAGGGGACTAGATACAATGAGCAGTTCTTC	CASSQDKGTRYNEQFF
TRBV28	TRBJ1-5	-	few	TGTGCCAGCAGTGCAGGGGCGGGGAATCAGCCCCAGCATTTT	CASSAGAGNQPQHF
TRBV4-2	TRBJ2-7	-	few	TGTGCCAGCAGCCAAGATGACGAGCAGTACTTC	CASSQDDEQYF
TRBV28	TRBJ1-5	TRBD1	many	TGTGCCAGCAGTTTCCAGGGGGCGTCCCTACAGCCCCAGCATTTT	CASSFQGASLQPQHF
TRBV10-3	TRBJ1-1	-	few	TGTGCCATCACTGGGGCGAACACTGAAGCTTTCTTT	CAITGANTEAFF
TRBV7-9	TRBJ2-5	TRBD1	many	TGTGCCAGCAGCGCTGGCCGGGACAGGTACCAAGAGACCCAGTACTTC	CASSAGRDRYQETQYF
TRBV14	TRBJ2-3	TRBD2	many	TGTGCCAGCAGCCAATTAGCGGGAGAAGATACGCAGTATTTT	CASSQLAGEDTQYF
TRBV15	TRBJ2-5	-	-	TGTGCCACCCGTTTGGCAGTCCAAGAGACCCAGTACTTC	CATRLAVQETQYF
TRBV4-1	TRBJ2-1	-	few	TGCGCCAGCAGCCAAGATATCGGGTTTCTCTACAATGAGCAGTTCTTC	CASSQDIGFLYNEQFF
TRBV9	TRBJ2-3	TRBD2	once	TGTGCCAGCAGCGCCCTCGCTAGCGGGAGTGCCACAGATACGCAGTATTTT	CASSALASGSATDTQYF
TRBV18	TRBJ2-3	TRBD2	few	TGTGCCAGCTCAGGGACTAGCGGGAGTCGACCAGGCACAGATACGCAGTATTTT	CASSGTSGSRPGTDTQYF
TRBV20-1	TRBJ1-4	-	-	TGCAGTATGTGGGGAGGGGGTGAAAAACTGTTTTTT	CSMWGGGEKLFF
TRBV19	TRBJ2-3	TRBD2	many	TGTGCCAGTAAACTAACCGGGACTAGCGGGTTAGATACGCAGTATTTT	CASKLTGTSGLDTQYF
TRBV10-3	TRBJ2-7	-	-	TGTGCCATCAGTGAGTCGACTCGGGCAGGGACCTACGAGCAGGACTTC	CAISESTRAGTYEQDF
TRBV12-3/TRBV12-4	TRBJ2-5	-	-	TGTGCCAGCAGTTTAGAGGGCTCACGAGAGACCCAGTACTTC	CASSLEGSRETQYF
TRBV7-6	TRBJ2-7	-	-	TGTGCCAGCAGCTTAGCCGGGGGGCTGTCCTCGGTTTCCTACGAGCAGTACTTC	CASSLAGGLSSVSYEQYF
TRBV10-3	TRBJ1-5	-	few	TGTGCCATCAGTGAGAGGAGGGAGGATCAGCCCCAGCATTTT	CAISERREDQPQHF
TRBV12-3/TRBV12-4	TRBJ2-7	TRBD2	-	TGTGCCAGCAGTTCCTGGACTAGCGGCAACGAGCAGTACTTC	CASSSWTSGNEQYF
TRBV5-4	TRBJ2-1	-	-	TGTGCCAGCAGCTTGGCCGGTAACAATGAGCAGTTCTTC	CASSLAGNNEQFF
TRBV3-1	TRBJ1-5	TRBD1	-	TGTGCCAGCAGCAAAACAGGGGTCAATCAGCCCCAGCATTTT	CASSKTGVNQPQHF
TRBV4-1	TRBJ1-5	TRBD1	-	TGCGCCAGCAGCCGAACGGGACAGGGAAAAGTAAGGGATCAGCCCCAGCATTTT	CASSRTGQGKVRDQPQHF
TRBV20-1	TRBJ2-1	-	-	TGCAGTGCTAGTTTTGTCGGGAACGTTGAGCAGTTCTTC	CSASFVGNVEQFF
TRBV5-6	TRBJ1-6	-	-	TGTGCCAGCAGCTTGGAAGGGTGCCCGGTGGCCCTCCACTTT	CASSLEGCPVALHF
TRBV20-1	TRBJ1-5	-	few	TGCAGTGCTAGAGATTTGGGCAATAGCAATCAGCCCCAGCATTTT	CSARDLGNSNQPQHF
TRBV11-2	TRBJ2-1	TRBD2	few	TGTGCCAGCAGGGACGGGACTAGCAGTGAGCAGTTCTTC	CASRDGTSSEQFF
TRBV5-6	TRBJ1-2	TRBD1	many	TGTGCCAGCAGCCGGCAGGGGGGCTATGTACAGGGCTACACCTTC	CASSRQGGYVQGYTF
TRBV19	TRBJ1-5	-	-	TGTGCCAGTAGTGCCCTCCCGGTCCAGCCCCAGCATTTT	CASSALPVQPQHF
TRBV29-1	TRBJ2-7	TRBD1	-	TGCAGCGTTGAAGATTGGACGGGACAGGGGGTTTACGAGCAGTACTTC	CSVEDWTGQGVYEQYF
TRBV6-2/TRBV6-3	TRBJ2-3	TRBD2	-	TGTGCCAGCAATGCGGGAGTATTCGTGGAAGATACGCAGTATTTT	CASNAGVFVEDTQYF
TRBV7-9	TRBJ2-7	TRBD1	many	TGTGCCAGCAGCTTAGCCGGGACAGGGAGCTCCTACGAGCAGTACTTC	CASSLAGTGSSYEQYF
TRBV25-1	TRBJ1-1	-	-	TGTGCCAGCGTATTAGGAGACACTGAAGCTTTCTTT	CASVLGDTEAFF
TRBV15	TRBJ2-5	-	few	TGTGCCACCAGCAGAGATCGAAGGGAGACCCAGTACTTC	CATSRDRRETQYF